What follows are 8 T cell receptor beta chains derived from one specimen sequenced in a study of CD8 T cells in Susac syndrome. cDNA came from around 0.5 to 1 ug RNA primed by random hexamers. Using its own MiXCR run on the immunoSEQ multiplex PCR reads, TCRdb lists one record per CDR3 protein. The profile shows roughly 200,000 distinct CDR3 sequences, 85% to 95% of them singletons. Sequencing was carried out using CD4+ T cells from PBMCs. These receptors all come from a human donor with Susac syndrome.

This clonotype was recorded only once. The rearrangement links TRBV5-8 to TRBJ2-7; no definite D call. CDR3 length equals 13 residues. Germline V lookup: CDR1 SGHTS, CDR2 YDEGEE. Between the trimmed V and J ends, which lost 3 bases and 2 bases, there was a span of 9 bases. CDR3 in amino acids: CASSSRATYEQYF. CDR3 DNA sequence: TGTGCCAGCAGCTCCCGGGCAACCTACGAGCAGTACTTC.

CDR3 sequence (DNA): TGTGCCAGCAGAGGGACTAGCGGCCGGGACACCGGGGAGCTGTTTTTT. It encodes CASRGTSGRDTGELFF. The chain is built from TRBV3-1 and TRBJ2-2, with TRBD2 identical over 11 bases. The V and J ends lost 6 bases and 3 bases, in that order; junction bases with no gene match: 6. The CDR3 is 16 amino acids. Looked up from germline, CDR1 is LGHDT and CDR2 is YNNKEL (reference sequence).

The gene calls are TRBV29-1 and TRBJ2-1, with D perhaps TRBD1 (7 bases). This CDR3 is built from 14 residues. Germline CDR1 and CDR2: SQVTM and ANQGSEA. Trimming took off 3 bases at V and 1 base at J, with 10 bases between the two ends. The CDR3 coding sequence is TGCAGCGTTGACAGGGGGGCTTCCTACAATGAGCAGTTCTTC. This translates into CSVDRGASYNEQFF.

V and J are TRBV18 and TRBJ2-3; D remains ambiguous. This CDR3 has 12 residues. V lost 6 bases and J lost 5, with 9 bases in between. Germline assignment: CDR1 KGHSH and CDR2 LQKENI. DNA for the CDR3: TGTGCCAGCTCCAAAGGCGGAGATACGCAGTATTTT. Protein: CASSKGGDTQYF.

This chain uses TRBV4-1 with TRBJ1-1; 7 nucleotides align to TRBD1. Germline CDR1 and CDR2: MGHRA and YSYEKL. After removal of 0 bases from V and 4 bases from J, the junction contained 5 bases not matched to a gene. The CDR3 has 15 residues. CDR3 coding DNA: TGCGCCAGCAGCCAAGATCCTTCAGGGGGCACTGAAGCTTTCTTT. This translates into CASSQDPSGGTEAFF.

The gene calls are TRBV7-9 and TRBJ2-5; 8 nucleotides agree with TRBD1. Unmatched junction bases numbered 3, after V lost 4 bases and J lost 5 bases. This CDR3 contains 13 residues. Germline V gene lookup returns CDR1 SEHNR and CDR2 FQNEAQ (reference sequence). The CDR3 region is CASSYGQGETQYF. The CDR3 bases are TGTGCCAGCAGCTACGGACAGGGTGAGACCCAGTACTTC.

The V gene is TRBV4-1, the J gene TRBJ1-5, with 10 bases that match TRBD1. Trimming cost V 4 bases and J 2 bases; bases outside gene matches: 11. This CDR3 spans 18 amino acids. Germline V lookup: CDR1 MGHRA, CDR2 YSYEKL. CDR3 in DNA: TGCGCCAGCAGCCGCGGGACAGGGGCTAGGAAAGGCAATCAGCCCCAGCATTTT. Encoded protein: CASSRGTGARKGNQPQHF.

The CDR3 DNA sequence: TGTGCCAGCTCACCAGTCGGGACTAGCGGATCAGATACGCAGTATTTT. Its protein product is CASSPVGTSGSDTQYF. This chain connects TRBV18 to TRBJ2-3, with 11 bases identical to TRBD2. V gave up 2 bases and J gave up 4 bases; unmatched junction bases: 5. The CDR3 extends over 16 amino acids. Germline V gene data show CDR1 as KGHSH and CDR2 as LQKENI.